This TCR beta chain was obtained from a study of T cell responses to AZD1222 COVID-19 vaccine. Data came from immunoSEQ multiplex PCR; TCRdb stores just in-frame clones and leaves some out. The sample has some 120,000 clones, about nine tenths seen once. The CDR3 loop spans 14 amino acids. The V gene's germline CDR1 is SQVTM and CDR2 ANQGSEA. After removal of 6 bases from V and 4 bases from J, the junction contained 9 bases not matched to a gene. To note about this clone: Its antigen is not identified.

Broader study findings: Spike-specific TCR breadth rose after two AZD1222 doses, and depth rose as well. White British ancestry dominated among donors, who included more females, and clonal diversity was possibly underestimated. Spike-wide vaccine-associated CD4 TCRs dominated at 160-218 and 743-854. Among spike-specific TCRs, nearly half reportedly target unmutated variant regions.

The specimen was peripheral blood, collected on day 0 of AZD1222 vaccination. This sequence was found in an adult in good health. The chain recombines TRBV29-1 with TRBJ2-5; 9 bases align to TRBD2. The CDR3 spells CSVSGGRYIETQYF. The CDR3 bases are TGCAGCGTGAGCGGGGGGCGGTATATAGAGACCCAGTACTTC. Using reference TRBV29-1 and TRBJ2-5 for the parts outside the CDR3, the full variable domain is SAVISQKPSRDICQRGTSLTIQCQVDSQVTMMFWYRQQPGQSLTLIATANQGSEATYESGFVIDKFPISRPNLTFSTLTVSNMSPEDSSIYLCSVSGGRYIETQYFGPGTRLLVL.